At least ten counts were recorded for the clone carrying this T cell receptor beta chain. Its antigen is unidentified. The germline V gene has CDR1 SGHTA and CDR2 FQGNSA. Trimming at V came to 2 bases and at J to 4 bases, leaving 7 bases not matched to a gene. The CDR3 sequence is 16 residues long. This sample was included in a study of T cell repertoires in cytomegalovirus infection. Background on the study: Public TCR beta signatures marked donors with CMV infection and the matching HLA. Study conclusions and caveats: Dominating the ex vivo response were TCR beta clonotypes that were CMV-specific and HLA-C-restricted. Cumulative public TCR beta family frequency identified CMV carriers with the relevant HLA.

TCRdb processed the reads anew with MiXCR; each CDR3 protein has one entry. The sample shows more than 400,000 distinct CDR3 sequences, 26% of them seen only once. This clonotype originated in a human donor in good health (CMV status not recorded). Some clones in this sample may be carry-over from other donors' samples. The chain joins TRBV7-2 to TRBJ2-1; 8 nucleotides line up with TRBD2. The material sequenced was PBMCs. CDR3 bases: TGTGCCAGCAGCTTAATAGCGGGGCCACCTTACAATGAGCAGTTCTTC. Protein sequence: CASSLIAGPPYNEQFF.